Listed here are 10 T cell receptor beta chains from one sample, sequenced in a study of regulatory T cells in long-lasting Graves disease. iRepertoire HTBI primers and Arm-PCR of CDR3 regions built TCR beta libraries. TCRdb ran MiXCR on the multiplex PCR reads and lists one entry per CDR3 protein. This repertoire shows 420,000 or so distinct CDR3 sequences, about 20% found once; its top ten account for roughly 28%. Time point defined: persistent/refractory GD, antithyroid drugs over 5 years with positive TRAb. The authors made the TCR library using RNA they extracted from PBMCs. The sample in question was peripheral blood mononuclear cells (PBMCs), obtained when the disease was refractory, from a patient treated with antithyroid drugs. These receptors all come from a female donor with Graves disease.

This clonotype occurred many times. The V call is TRBV20-1, the J call TRBJ1-5; 10 bases map to TRBD1. The CDR3 spans 16 residues. Germline lookup yields CDR1 DFQATT and CDR2 SNEGSKA (reference sequence). The J segment lost 0 bases and the V segment lost 3 bases, leaving 5 bases of the junction unmatched. As DNA, the CDR3 is TGCAGTGCTAGCCAGACAGGGGGCCATAGCAATCAGCCCCAGCATTTT. It is translated as CSASQTGGHSNQPQHF.

The J gene is TRBJ2-6, the V gene TRBV10-3, with 7 bases that match TRBD1. Per the germline V gene, CDR1 is ENHRY and CDR2 is SYGVKD. The CDR3 sequence is 19 residues long. V lost 6 bases to trimming and J lost 0 bases; unmatched junction nucleotides: 14. The CDR3 loop reads CAISQNRQGVDSGANVLTF. The DNA for the CDR3 is TGTGCCATCAGCCAAAACCGTCAGGGGGTGGACTCTGGGGCCAACGTCCTGACTTTC.

In its sample, this clonotype was seen once. This may stem from a read error, because a much larger clone lies one nucleotide away. The CDR3 end shows no conserved phenylalanine or tryptophan, and so a read error is likely. The gene calls are TRBV29-1 and TRBJ1-4; D is unresolved. Trimming left V 6 bases short and J 0 bases short, with 11 bases between. This CDR3 spans 14 amino acids. Germline-derived CDR1 and CDR2 are SQVTM and ANQGSEA. Here the CDR3 reads CSVPDGTTNEKLFL. As DNA, the CDR3 is TGCAGCGTACCAGACGGGACAACTAATGAAAAACTGTTTCTT.

There are a few counts of this clonotype. J is TRBJ1-4 and V is TRBV19, with 10 positions matching TRBD1. CDR1 and CDR2 from the germline V gene are LNHDA and SQIVND (reference sequence). The CDR3 loop spans 15 amino acids. The trim removed 5 bases at V and 5 bases at J, leaving 5 bases unmatched. The CDR3 sequence is CASSDRTGGNEKLFF. CDR3 DNA: TGTGCCAGTAGTGACCGGACAGGGGGAAATGAAAAACTGTTTTTT.

This clonotype was detected only a few times. V gene TRBV12-3 or TRBV12-4 combines with J gene TRBJ2-4, with 7 bases fitting TRBD1. The CDR3 covers 16 residues. The V gene end was trimmed by 3 bases and the J gene end by 6 bases; junction bases not matched to a gene: 11. CDR3 residues: CASSFLAGGYGNIQYF. DNA for the CDR3: TGTGCCAGCAGTTTCTTGGCAGGGGGTTACGGAAACATTCAGTACTTC.

The genes are TRBV30 and TRBJ2-5, with D tentatively TRBD1 (5 bases). The V gene lost 2 bases and the J gene lost 4 bases, with 14 bases spanning the gap. The V gene's germline CDR1 is GTSNPN and CDR2 SVGIG (reference sequence). There are 14 residues in the CDR3. The CDR3 loop is CAWSSEGDGETQYF. CDR3 coding DNA: TGTGCCTGGAGTTCCGAAGGGGATGGAGAGACCCAGTACTTC.

This clonotype was counted between two and nine times. Likely a read error: the CDR3 ends without its conserved phenylalanine or tryptophan. No DNA is shown, since the ends of the CDR3 on it are uncertain; the CDR3 is the one TCRdb lists. The CDR3 is CASSSGAQAGFL. The rearrangement links TRBV28 to TRBJ2-1; whether TRBD1, the table's D call, matches the DNA was not checked. From its first to its last residue, the CDR3 has 12 amino acids. The V gene's germline CDR1 is MDHEN and CDR2 SYDVKM.

J is TRBJ1-3 and V is TRBV7-6; no definite D call. CDR3 length: 14 residues. Deletions cut 6 bases from V and 5 bases from J, with 14 bases between. CDR1 and CDR2 from the germline V gene are SGHVS and FNYEAQ. The CDR3 nucleotides read TGTGCCAGCAGTCTAGCAGGAGATCGAAACACCATATATTTT. This codes for CASSLAGDRNTIYF.

The V and J genes are TRBV3-1 and TRBJ1-6; D possibly corresponds to TRBD1 (5 bases). From germline, CDR1 is LGHDT and CDR2 YNNKEL (reference sequence). Deletions cut 6 bases from V and 3 bases from J, with 12 bases between. This CDR3 has 15 amino acids. CDR3 region: CASSHRDRYNSPLHF. Written as DNA, the CDR3 is TGTGCCAGCAGTCACCGGGACCGCTATAATTCACCCCTCCACTTT. Full variable domain (remainder filled in from reference TRBV3-1 and TRBJ1-6): DTAVSQTPKYLVTQMGNDKSIKCEQNLGHDTMYWYKQDSKKFLKIMFSYNNKELIINETVPNRFSPKSPDKAHLNLHINSLELGDSAVYFCASSHRDRYNSPLHFGNGTRLTVT.

The chain employs TRBV5-1 and TRBJ2-7, with D hard to call. CDR3 size: 14 residues. V lost 6 bases and J 2 bases, leaving 15 bases between the germline ends. Germline V gene sequence: CDR1 SGHRS, CDR2 YFSETQ. The CDR3 region is CASKRDRNAYEQYF. In DNA, the CDR3 is TGCGCCAGCAAAAGAGACCGGAATGCCTACGAGCAGTACTTC.